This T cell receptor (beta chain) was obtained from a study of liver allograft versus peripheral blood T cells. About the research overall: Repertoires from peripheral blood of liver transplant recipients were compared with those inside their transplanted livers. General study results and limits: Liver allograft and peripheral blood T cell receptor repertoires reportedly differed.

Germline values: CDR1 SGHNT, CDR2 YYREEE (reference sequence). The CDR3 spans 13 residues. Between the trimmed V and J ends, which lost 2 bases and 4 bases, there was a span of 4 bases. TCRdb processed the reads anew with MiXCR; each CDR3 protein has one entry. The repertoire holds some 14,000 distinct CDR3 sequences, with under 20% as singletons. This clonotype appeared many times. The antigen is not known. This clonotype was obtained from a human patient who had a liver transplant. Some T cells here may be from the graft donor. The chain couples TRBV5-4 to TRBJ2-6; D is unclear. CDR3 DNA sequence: TGTGCCAGCAGCTTTTCCGGGGCCAACGTCCTGACTTTC. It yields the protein CASSFSGANVLTF.